The 30 T cell receptor beta chains presented below share a single source sample, sequenced in a study of shared clonotypes between healthy human individuals. Generated by immunoSEQ multiplex PCR, the TCRdb table keeps only in-frame clones and is missing some. The repertoire holds a few million clones, around 90% seen once, with around 0.15% in the top ten. Sequencing was carried out using naive CD4+ T cells sorted from blood. Subset specified: CD45RA+ positively selected. The receptors derive from a man aged 18 to 29 in good health.

A note on this clone: Other DNA sequences in this sample translate to the same CDR3. The chain carries TRBV6-5 and TRBJ2-7; no clear D. V was shortened by 2 bases and J by 0 bases, with 8 bases between the two germline ends. Germline CDR1 reads MNHEY; CDR2 reads SVGAGI. CDR3 length equals 14 residues. DNA for the CDR3: TGTGCCAGCAGTTACGGCGGCAACTCCTACGAGCAGTACTTC. It codes for CASSYGGNSYEQYF.

The table lists this clone with a count of one. The CDR3 DNA sequence: TGTGCCAGCAGCCAATTAGCGGGAGGATGGGCGTTCTTC. It translates to CASSQLAGGWAFF. This chain links TRBV14 with TRBJ2-1, with 10 nucleotides matching TRBD2. This CDR3 comprises 13 residues. In germline, CDR1 is SGHDN, CDR2 FVKESK. The J segment lost 15 bases and the V segment lost 2 bases, leaving 7 bases of the junction unmatched.

The genes are TRBV6-4 and TRBJ2-3; D perhaps matches TRBD2 (5 bases). The V end was cut by 6 bases, the J end by 4 bases, with 17 bases between. The germline V gene has CDR1 MRHNA and CDR2 SNTAGT. This CDR3 is built from 15 residues. This CDR3 reads CASSPGVLSSDTQYF. As DNA, the CDR3 is TGTGCCAGCAGCCCCGGGGTGCTGTCGTCAGATACGCAGTATTTT.

This sequence joins TRBV5-6 and TRBJ2-1, with 8 nucleotides matching TRBD2. The trim removed 4 bases at V and 2 bases at J, leaving 5 bases unmatched. The CDR3 has 15 residues. Germline lookup yields CDR1 SGHDT and CDR2 YYEEEE. CDR3 sequence (DNA): TGTGCCAGCAGCCCGAGACTAGCGACCTACAATGAGCAGTTCTTC. Protein product: CASSPRLATYNEQFF.

The chain links TRBV6-5 to TRBJ1-2; maybe TRBD1 (5 bases). The CDR3 has 12 amino acids. CDR1 is MNHEY and CDR2 is SVGAGI in the germline V gene. The V end lost 4 bases, the J end lost 8 bases, and 11 bases lay between the germline ends. DNA of the CDR3: TGTGCCAGCAGTTCCCCAGGGAGAGGCTACACCTTC. Protein: CASSSPGRGYTF.

This clone turned up a few times. One end of the junction is discordant with germline, which a read error may explain. The chain recombines TRBV30 with TRBJ1-1; 9 bases map to TRBD1. CDR1 and CDR2 (germline): GTSNPN, SVGIG (reference sequence). This CDR3 is built from 12 residues. The CDR3 DNA is TGTGCCTGGAGCCCGGGACAGGGCCGGCTGGTCTTT. This translates into CAWSPGQGRLVF.

The rearrangement uses TRBV10-3 and TRBJ2-1, with D possibly matching TRBD1 (5 bases). Germline V CDR1 and CDR2: ENHRY, SYGVKD. The length of the CDR3 is 15 residues. Trimming shortened V by 0 bases and J by 7 bases, and 13 bases separated the two germline ends. CDR3 DNA sequence: TGTGCCATCAGTGAGTCGACGATGGCAGGGAATGAGCAGTTCTTC. It encodes CAISESTMAGNEQFF.

This chain uses TRBV30 with TRBJ2-2, with TRBD1 identical over 7 bases. The V gene's germline CDR1 is GTSNPN and CDR2 SVGIG (reference sequence). This CDR3 spans 12 amino acids. V gave up 8 bases and J gave up 4 bases; unmatched junction bases: 4. The CDR3 DNA reads as TGTGCCCGAGACAGGGCCACCGGGGAGCTGTTTTTT. Translating gives CARDRATGELFF.

The chain uses TRBV7-2 and TRBJ2-7; D is unresolved. V was pared by 3 bases and J by 5 bases, with 17 bases between. Germline lookup yields CDR1 SGHTA and CDR2 FQGNSA. The CDR3 loop spans 15 amino acids. The CDR3 spells CASSLPGSPRNEQYF. The CDR3 coding sequence is TGTGCCAGCAGCTTGCCGGGTTCACCTCGGAACGAGCAGTACTTC.

The rearrangement uses TRBV29-1 and TRBJ1-1; D remains unclear. Trimming removed 4 bases at V and 1 base at J, with 10 bases between. The V gene's germline CDR1 is SQVTM and CDR2 ANQGSEA. The CDR3 is made up of 13 amino acids. This CDR3 is CSVATTENTEAFF. In nucleotides, the CDR3 is TGCAGCGTTGCAACGACGGAGAACACTGAAGCTTTCTTT.

CDR3 residues: CSVLDSSLHEQYF. DNA for the CDR3: TGCAGCGTGCTGGACAGTAGTCTGCACGAGCAGTACTTC. The V gene is TRBV29-1, the J gene TRBJ2-7; D may be TRBD1 (6 bases). Trimming shortened V by 6 bases and J by 5 bases, and 17 bases separated the two germline ends. CDR1 SQVTM and CDR2 ANQGSEA come from the germline V gene. This CDR3 region has 13 residues.

This clone was recorded once. Other nucleotide sequences in the sample specify the same CDR3. The chain has TRBV14 and TRBJ1-2; D is possibly TRBD1 (5 bases). The germline gives CDR1 SGHDN, CDR2 FVKESK. Trimming took off 1 base at V and 4 bases at J, with 7 bases between the two ends. The CDR3 loop spans 13 amino acids. The CDR3 bases are TGTGCCAGCAGCCAAGGACAGTTCTATGGCTACACCTTC. This gives the protein CASSQGQFYGYTF.

The chain carries TRBV30 and TRBJ1-1; D uncertain. The CDR3 is 12 amino acids. V lost 7 bases and J lost 4, with 13 bases in between. Looked up from germline, CDR1 is GTSNPN and CDR2 is SVGIG (reference sequence). CDR3 amino acids: CALLPRGTEAFF. CDR3 DNA sequence: TGTGCCTTATTACCACGGGGCACTGAAGCTTTCTTT.

This chain uses TRBV14 with TRBJ1-4; TRBD1 agrees at 11 bases. Germline V gene lookup returns CDR1 SGHDN and CDR2 FVKESK. J was trimmed by 6 bases and V by 0 bases; bases with no gene match: 9. The CDR3 is 18 amino acids. The CDR3: CASSQDRWTGGLDEKLFF. CDR3 nucleotides: TGTGCCAGCAGCCAAGATCGCTGGACAGGGGGCTTGGATGAAAAACTGTTTTTT.

CDR3 sequence reads: CAWSQSYNSPLHF. The DNA of the CDR3 is TGTGCCTGGAGTCAGTCCTATAATTCACCCCTCCACTTT. The V call is TRBV30, the J call TRBJ1-6; D is unclear. This CDR3 is 13 amino acids long. Germline-derived CDR1 and CDR2 are GTSNPN and SVGIG (reference sequence). V lost 2 bases and J 1 base, leaving 3 bases between the germline ends. Full variable domain (remainder filled in from reference TRBV30 and TRBJ1-6): SQTIHQWPATLVQPVGSPLSLECTVEGTSNPNLYWYRQAAGRGLQLLFYSVGIGQISSEVPQNLSASRPQDRQFILSSKKLLLSDSGFYLCAWSQSYNSPLHFGNGTRLTVT.

J is TRBJ2-5 and V is TRBV5-1, with D perhaps matching TRBD2 (7 bases). CDR1 and CDR2 (germline): SGHRS, YFSETQ. There are 16 residues in the CDR3. Trimming stripped 4 bases from V and 1 base from J, with 17 bases between. As DNA, the CDR3 is TGCGCCAGCAGCCTAGGGGAGGGGGGTCCCCAAGAGACCCAGTACTTC. Protein sequence: CASSLGEGGPQETQYF.

In this sample, this clone turned up once. The chain employs TRBV29-1 and TRBJ1-1; no reliable D call. The CDR3 has 14 amino acids. The germline CDR1 and CDR2 sequences are SQVTM and ANQGSEA. The V end lost 4 bases, the J end lost 5 bases, and 17 bases lay between the germline ends. This chain's CDR3 is CSVASGLVGTEAFF. The CDR3 region has the DNA TGCAGCGTTGCGTCCGGGTTGGTGGGGACTGAAGCTTTCTTT.

The chain uses TRBV30 and TRBJ1-5, with a tentative D call TRBD1 (6 bases). CDR1 and CDR2 from the germline V gene are GTSNPN and SVGIG (reference sequence). V was shortened by 5 bases and J by 2 bases, with 10 bases between the two germline ends. CDR3 length: 13 residues. CDR3 region: CAWDRQGNQPQHF. CDR3 nucleotides: TGTGCCTGGGACCGACAGGGCAATCAGCCCCAGCATTTT.

CDR3 bases: TGTGCCAGCAAACGGGGGCTTCAGGAGACCCAGTACTTC. Amino acid sequence: CASKRGLQETQYF. This sequence joins TRBV2 and TRBJ2-5, with D perhaps given as TRBD1 or TRBD2 (6 bases each). Germline lookup yields CDR1 SNHLY and CDR2 FYNNEI. Trimming cost V 7 bases and J 5 bases, with 14 bases left between them. The CDR3 is 13 residues long.

The chain is built from TRBV5-1 and TRBJ2-7, with D uncertain. This CDR3 is 14 amino acids long. The germline gives CDR1 SGHRS, CDR2 YFSETQ. V gave up 5 bases and J gave up 0 bases, with 12 bases separating them. CDR3 bases: TGCGCCAGCAGAACCTTACTTGCCTCCTACGAGCAGTACTTC. This sequence encodes CASRTLLASYEQYF.

This clone was detected only once. The chain combines TRBV6-1 with TRBJ1-5, with D possibly matching TRBD1 (6 bases). The germline V and J ends were trimmed by 7 bases and 6 bases, with 13 bases remaining between them. CDR1 and CDR2 (germline): MNHNS, SASEGT. This CDR3 region has 13 residues. This chain's CDR3 is CASIAGAGQPQHF. CDR3 sequence (DNA): TGTGCCAGCATCGCGGGGGCGGGTCAGCCCCAGCATTTT.

This chain links TRBV6-1 with TRBJ2-2; D possibly corresponds to TRBD1 (5 bases). CDR3 length equals 15 residues. V lost 6 bases and J lost 1, with 12 bases in between. CDR1 and CDR2 (germline): MNHNS, SASEGT. CDR3 sequence (DNA): TGTGCCAGCAGGTCATGGCAGGGGAACACCGGGGAGCTGTTTTTT. Its protein product is CASRSWQGNTGELFF.

The rearrangement links TRBV28 to TRBJ2-5; possible D gene TRBD1, 7 bases. The CDR3 is made up of 14 amino acids. Germline CDR1 and CDR2: MDHEN and SYDVKM. The V gene lost 0 bases and the J gene lost 5 bases, with 10 bases spanning the gap. The CDR3 spells CASSLWEGAETQYF. CDR3 bases: TGTGCCAGCAGTTTATGGGAGGGGGCCGAGACCCAGTACTTC.

The rearrangement joins TRBV5-8 to TRBJ2-7; the D is unclear. Germline CDR1 reads SGHTS; CDR2 reads YDEGEE. Deletions cut 0 bases from V and 2 bases from J, with 6 bases between. The CDR3 runs to 13 residues. CDR3 DNA: TGTGCCAGCAGCTTGGGAATAGCCTACGAGCAGTACTTC. As protein: CASSLGIAYEQYF.

The rearrangement links TRBV27 to TRBJ2-5, with D possibly TRBD1 on 5 matching bases. Germline assignment: CDR1 MNHEY and CDR2 SMNVEV (reference sequence). CDR3 size: 15 residues. V gave up 5 bases and J gave up 5 bases, with 18 bases separating them. CDR3 nucleotides: TGTGCCAGCAGTCCTAGGGGAAGTGGGCGGGAGACCCAGTACTTC. Its translation is CASSPRGSGRETQYF.

The chain is built from TRBV19 and TRBJ2-1; TRBD2 matches 10 bases. This CDR3 comprises 14 residues. After removal of 6 bases from V and 2 bases from J, the junction contained 1 base not matched to a gene. CDR1 and CDR2 (germline): LNHDA, SQIVND (reference sequence). The CDR3 DNA sequence: TGTGCCAGTAGAGCGGGGGGGCCCTACAATGAGCAGTTCTTC. Protein product: CASRAGGPYNEQFF.

The chain employs TRBV4-1 and TRBJ2-3; 10 bases are shared with TRBD2. The germline V gene encodes CDR1 MGHRA and CDR2 YSYEKL. V was pared by 4 bases and J by 5 bases, with 15 bases of the junction left unmatched. The CDR3 totals 18 residues. The CDR3 region is CASSRDHPGLALGDTQYF. CDR3 in DNA: TGCGCCAGCAGCCGCGATCATCCGGGACTAGCGTTAGGAGATACGCAGTATTTT.

The chain combines TRBV7-2 with TRBJ2-7, with 15 bases lining up with TRBD2. V lost 5 bases and J lost 1; bases outside the gene matches: 6. Germline-derived CDR1 and CDR2 are SGHTA and FQGNSA. The length of the CDR3 is 17 residues. CDR3 in amino acids: CASSPPGLAGGSYEQYF. The DNA for the CDR3 is TGTGCCAGCAGCCCTCCGGGACTAGCGGGAGGTTCCTACGAGCAGTACTTC.

Concerning this clone itself: Other DNA variants within this sample encode the same CDR3. DNA for the CDR3: TGTGCCAGCCGGGGGCCAGGACGGACTGAAGCTTTCTTT. Protein product: CASRGPGRTEAFF. This sequence joins TRBV28 and TRBJ1-1; possible D gene TRBD1, 6 bases. The germline V gene has CDR1 MDHEN and CDR2 SYDVKM. V was shortened by 8 bases and J by 5 bases, with 15 bases between the two germline ends. The CDR3 length is 13 residues.

The rearrangement links TRBV7-6 to TRBJ2-1; D might be TRBD2 (5 bases). V was cut by 4 bases and J by 7 bases, with 14 bases left in between. This CDR3 comprises 14 residues. CDR1 is SGHVS and CDR2 is FNYEAQ in the germline V gene. For the CDR3, the DNA is TGTGCCAGCAGCTCCTCCCGAAGCGGAAATGAGCAGTTCTTC. Encoded protein: CASSSSRSGNEQFF.